Presented here are 7 T cell receptor beta chains from one specimen sequenced in a study of T cell responses to AZD1222 COVID-19 vaccine. Clones were read by immunoSEQ multiplex PCR, and TCRdb kept only the in-frame ones, dropping some. Altogether 150,000 to 200,000 clones are present, 91% being singletons, with the ten largest covering approximately 4.4%. The sequenced sample was peripheral blood, obtained on day 0 of AZD1222 vaccination. These receptor sequences come from an adult in good health.

V is TRBV7-9 and J is TRBJ1-1; D remains ambiguous. With 4 bases removed from V and 4 bases from J, the gap between germline ends came to 25 bases. Germline V gene lookup returns CDR1 SEHNR and CDR2 FQNEAQ (reference sequence). The CDR3 totals 18 residues. Here the CDR3 DNA reads TGTGCCAGCAGCTCGACTAGCCTGGGTGGACCGGGCGGCACTGAAGCTTTCTTT. Protein product: CASSSTSLGGPGGTEAFF.

The rearrangement uses TRBV24-1 and TRBJ1-2, with unresolved D. The CDR3 has 13 amino acids. Trimming pared 3 bases from V and 4 bases from J, leaving 8 bases between. In germline, CDR1 is KGHDR, CDR2 SFDVKD. The CDR3 nucleotides are TGTGCCACCAGTGATCCCGACCGCTATGGCTACACCTTC. This translates into CATSDPDRYGYTF.

The V call is TRBV24-1, the J call TRBJ1-1; weak D call: TRBD1 (5 bases). The ends were cut back, 6 bases at V and 0 bases at J, with 10 bases in the middle. There are 14 residues in the CDR3. Germline-derived CDR1 and CDR2 are KGHDR and SFDVKD. DNA for the CDR3: TGTGCCACCAGTTCCGACAGTATGAACACTGAAGCTTTCTTT. It translates to CATSSDSMNTEAFF.

The genes are TRBV5-1 and TRBJ2-1; TRBD2 matches at 11 bases. The germline gives CDR1 SGHRS, CDR2 YFSETQ. The CDR3 has 17 amino acids. After removal of 0 bases from V and 8 bases from J, the junction contained 10 bases not matched to a gene. The CDR3 region has the DNA TGCGCCAGCAGCTTGGGGGAACTAGCGGGAGTACGGCATGAGCAGTTCTTC. Protein: CASSLGELAGVRHEQFF.

This clone has just one count. The rearrangement joins TRBV5-1 to TRBJ2-7; 9 bases are a match to TRBD1. Looked up from germline, CDR1 is SGHRS and CDR2 is YFSETQ. J gave up 7 bases and V 4 bases, and 9 bases lay outside the gene matches. The CDR3 totals 14 residues. The CDR3 loop is CASSPGQGYWEQYF. CDR3 coding DNA: TGCGCCAGCAGCCCTGGACAGGGGTATTGGGAGCAGTACTTC.

CDR3 sequence (DNA): TGTGCCAGCAGTGAGCGGCCCTCCTACAATGAGCAGTTCTTC. Protein sequence: CASSERPSYNEQFF. The chain couples TRBV6-2 or TRBV6-3 to TRBJ2-1; D may be TRBD2 (5 bases). This CDR3 is built from 14 residues. CDR1 is MNHEY, CDR2 SVGEGT, per germline. Between the trimmed V and J ends, which lost 5 bases and 0 bases, there was a span of 8 bases.

This clone was found once. The chain uses TRBV25-1 and TRBJ1-3; D unclear. From germline, CDR1 is MGHDK and CDR2 SYGVNS. V lost 1 base to trimming and J lost 4 bases, with 11 bases between them. There are 15 residues in the CDR3. This CDR3 is CASSEFAGTGNTIYF. In nucleotides, the CDR3 is TGTGCCAGCAGTGAATTCGCAGGAACGGGAAACACCATATATTTT. The full variable domain, with the rest looked up from reference TRBV25-1 and TRBJ1-3, is EADIYQTPRYLVIGTGKKITLECSQTMGHDKMYWYQQDPGMELHLIHYSYGVNSTEKGDLSSESTVSRIRTEHFPLTLESARPSHTSQYLCASSEFAGTGNTIYFGEGSWLTVV.